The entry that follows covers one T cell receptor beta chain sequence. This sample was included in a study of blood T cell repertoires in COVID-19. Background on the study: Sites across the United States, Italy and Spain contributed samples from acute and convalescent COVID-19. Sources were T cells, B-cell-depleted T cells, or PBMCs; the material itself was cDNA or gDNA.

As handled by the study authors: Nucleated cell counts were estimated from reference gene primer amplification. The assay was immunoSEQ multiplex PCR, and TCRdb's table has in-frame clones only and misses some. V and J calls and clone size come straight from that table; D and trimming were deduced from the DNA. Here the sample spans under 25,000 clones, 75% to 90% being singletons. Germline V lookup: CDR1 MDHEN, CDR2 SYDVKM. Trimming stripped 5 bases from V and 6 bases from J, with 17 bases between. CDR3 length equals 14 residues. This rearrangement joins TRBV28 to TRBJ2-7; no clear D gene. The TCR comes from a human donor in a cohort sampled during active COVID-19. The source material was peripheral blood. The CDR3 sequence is CASSPSVWSGEQYF. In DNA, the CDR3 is TGTGCCAGCAGTCCGTCGGTTTGGTCTGGCGAGCAGTACTTC.